Below, 14 T cell receptor beta chains from the same sample are listed, as sequenced in a study of CD8+ T cells in alopecia areata. Individuals with alopecia areata gave both lesional scalp punch biopsies and peripheral blood for collection. Extraction and reverse transcription of RNA yielded cDNA as the sequencing template. Assay: immunoSEQ multiplex PCR; the TCRdb copy retains only in-frame clones and omits some. The table lists roughly 20,000 clones, 66% of them singletons. The sample consisted of skin, taken at week 0. These receptors originate from a human donor with alopecia areata.

The V gene is TRBV29-1, the J gene TRBJ1-6, with D unclear. CDR1 and CDR2 from the germline V gene are SQVTM and ANQGSEA. The length of the CDR3 is 18 residues. V gave up 3 bases and J gave up 2 bases, with 20 bases separating them. CDR3 coding DNA: TGCAGCGTTGATCCTAATAGGCAGCCCATAACCTATAATTCACCCCTCCACTTT. It is translated as CSVDPNRQPITYNSPLHF.

This clone was observed a handful of times. CDR3 residues: CASSPPSVDTQYF. Here the CDR3 DNA reads TGTGCCAGCAGCCCCCCAAGTGTGGATACGCAGTATTTT. V gene TRBV7-2 combines with J gene TRBJ2-3, with D hard to call. The CDR3 spans 13 residues. Trimming pared 5 bases from V and 6 bases from J, leaving 12 bases between. Germline CDR1 and CDR2: SGHTA and FQGNSA.

Only a few counts were recorded for this clone. V gene TRBV18 combines with J gene TRBJ2-7; 9 bases match TRBD1. Germline-derived CDR1 and CDR2 are KGHSH and LQKENI. J gave up 2 bases and V 6 bases, and 8 bases lay outside the gene matches. CDR3 size: 15 residues. CDR3 DNA sequence: TGTGCCAGCTCTGCATATGGGACAGGGACCTACGAGCAGTACTTC. Amino acids: CASSAYGTGTYEQYF.

This clone appeared a few times. This chain joins TRBV5-1 and TRBJ1-5; D gene uncertain. Germline CDR1 SGHRS, CDR2 YFSETQ. V shed 2 bases and J shed 8 bases, with 5 bases lying between them. There are 11 residues in the CDR3. The CDR3 protein is CASSLRKPQHF. The CDR3 nucleotides read TGCGCCAGCAGCTTAAGGAAGCCCCAGCATTTT.

The chain couples TRBV5-4 to TRBJ1-1; perhaps TRBD1 as D (5 bases). The germline V and J ends were trimmed by 3 bases and 2 bases, with 8 bases remaining between them. Germline V gene data show CDR1 as SGHNT and CDR2 as YYREEE (reference sequence). This CDR3 has 13 amino acids. CDR3 DNA: TGTGCCAGCAGCTCGACAGTTAACACTGAAGCTTTCTTT. It encodes CASSSTVNTEAFF.

This clone was recorded only once. The chain employs TRBV4-2 and TRBJ2-5; D may correspond to TRBD1 or TRBD2 (5 bases each). The CDR3 extends over 14 amino acids. Germline CDR1 is LGHNA and CDR2 is YNFKEQ. The V gene lost 2 bases and the J gene lost 5 bases, with 12 bases spanning the gap. CDR3 amino acids: CASSQRLAGETQYF. The CDR3 region has the DNA TGTGCCAGCAGCCAAAGGCTAGCAGGGGAGACCCAGTACTTC.

Concerning this clone itself: The sample holds other DNA sequences that translate to the same CDR3. The chain employs TRBV7-8 and TRBJ2-7, with 7 positions matching TRBD1. Germline values: CDR1 SGHVS, CDR2 FQNEAQ. With 5 bases clipped from V and 1 base from J, the junction kept 8 bases outside the gene matches. The CDR3 length is 15 residues. The CDR3 coding sequence is TGTGCCAGCAGCACAAGGGACAGCAGTTCCTACGAGCAGTACTTC. Amino acids: CASSTRDSSSYEQYF.

The chain recombines TRBV7-9 with TRBJ1-4; D is perhaps TRBD1 (5 bases). CDR3 length equals 14 residues. Germline assignment: CDR1 SEHNR and CDR2 FQNEAQ (reference sequence). Trimming pared 6 bases from V and 0 bases from J, leaving 8 bases between. The CDR3 loop reads CASRGVATNEKLFF. The CDR3 DNA sequence: TGTGCCAGCAGGGGGGTCGCAACTAATGAAAAACTGTTTTTT.

For the CDR3, the DNA is TGTGCCAGCAGGGGCACCAACTCCTACGAGCAGTACTTC. Protein: CASRGTNSYEQYF. The rearrangement links TRBV7-2 to TRBJ2-7; no clear D. The CDR3 spans 13 residues. V lost 6 bases, J lost 0 bases, and 9 bases lay in between. The germline V gene has CDR1 SGHTA and CDR2 FQGNSA.

This chain connects TRBV7-2 to TRBJ2-1, with a possible D match to TRBD2 (6 bases). Per germline, CDR1 SGHTA and CDR2 FQGNSA. The length of the CDR3 is 19 residues. Trimming removed 0 bases at V and 2 bases at J, with 20 bases between. This CDR3 is CASSLAYPIAEIPYNEQFF. The CDR3 DNA reads as TGTGCCAGCAGCTTAGCATACCCTATAGCGGAAATTCCCTACAATGAGCAGTTCTTC.

The V call is TRBV5-6, the J call TRBJ1-1; D not certain. CDR1 is SGHDT and CDR2 is YYEEEE in the germline V gene. Trimming took off 0 bases at V and 3 bases at J, with 12 bases between the two ends. The CDR3 covers 15 residues. CDR3 region: CASSLAGRPYTEAFF. CDR3 nucleotide sequence: TGTGCCAGCAGCTTGGCAGGACGGCCCTACACTGAAGCTTTCTTT.

This clone was observed a few times. The chain combines TRBV6-1 with TRBJ2-3; TRBD2 matches at 13 bases. This CDR3 spans 15 amino acids. Germline CDR1 is MNHNS and CDR2 is SASEGT. With V trimmed by 6 bases and J by 5 bases, 5 bases remained unmatched. The CDR3 sequence is CASSRLAGGGDTQYF. The CDR3 DNA sequence: TGTGCCAGCAGCAGACTAGCGGGGGGCGGAGATACGCAGTATTTT.

The chain employs TRBV19 and TRBJ1-1; 10 bases fit TRBD1. V shed 5 bases and J 6 bases; nucleotides not matched to a gene: 6. The CDR3 has 14 amino acids. Germline V CDR1 and CDR2: LNHDA, SQIVND (reference sequence). The CDR3 DNA reads as TGTGCCAGTAGTTGGGGACAGGGGTTTCCTGAAGCTTTCTTT. This encodes CASSWGQGFPEAFF. Drawing the rest from reference TRBV19 and TRBJ1-1, the complete variable domain is DGGITQSPKYLFRKEGQNVTLSCEQNLNHDAMYWYRQDPGQGLRLIYYSQIVNDFQKGDIAEGYSVSREKKESFPLTVTSAQKNPTAFYLCASSWGQGFPEAFFGQGTRLTVV.

The chain combines TRBV29-1 with TRBJ2-2; D call uncertain. The germline V gene has CDR1 SQVTM and CDR2 ANQGSEA. Trimming pared 7 bases from V and 2 bases from J, leaving 11 bases between. The CDR3 has 13 amino acids. CDR3: CSGKKGNTGELFF. The DNA for the CDR3 is TGCAGCGGGAAGAAGGGAAACACCGGGGAGCTGTTTTTT.